This T cell receptor beta chain emerged from a study of cytomegalovirus exposure and HLA in healthy donors. Regarding the study as a whole: Clonal expansion, a later analysis showed, was greater in HLA-associated TCR beta chains than in equally common others. A previous analysis found most TCR beta V segments productive roughly 87% or roughly 30% of the time.

The CDR3 consists of 11 residues. Germline CDR1 is SNHLY and CDR2 is FYNNEI. Primers for the PCR totalled 60 Vbeta and 13 Jbeta. In the authors' workflow: A follow-up analysis tallied 73 million or so unique TCR beta chains, some 9.9 million shared. Profiled with immunoSEQ multiplex PCR; TCRdb holds only in-frame clones, not every one. V, J and clone size were drawn from that table, and D and trimming were deduced from the DNA. Of 200,000 to 250,000 clones detected, more than 70% appear once; the ten largest clones hold 1% to 1.5%. Note on this clone: Its antigen is unidentified. At one of its ends the junction is not consistent with the germline gene, which may arise from a read error.

The sample was PBMCs. The V call is TRBV2, the J call TRBJ2-1; 12 bases are a match to TRBD2. This TCR was recovered from a human donor in good health. The CDR3 sequence is CASRASGRGIF. CDR3 in DNA: TGTGCCAGCAGGGCTAGCGGGAGGGGAATCTTC. Looking up the rest from reference TRBV2 and TRBJ2-1 gives the full variable domain: EPEVTQTPSHQVTQMGQEVILRCVPISNHLYFYWYRQILGQKVEFLVSFYNNEISEKSEIFDDQFSVERPDGSNFTLKIRSTKLEDSAMYFCASRASGRGIFGPGTRLTVL.